This record covers a single T cell receptor (beta chain). Its matching antigen is unknown. This sample is drawn from a study of monozygotic twins with inflammatory bowel disease. The study subjected TCRalpha and TCRbeta cDNA to two nested PCRs of around 15 and 9 cycles. For each CDR3 protein, TCRdb gives one entry from its re-call of the 5' RACE reads, without DNA. The listing records over 150,000 distinct CDR3 sequences. Germline loops: CDR1 KGHSY, CDR2 FQNENV. This CDR3 is 13 amino acids long. Whole blood, unsorted for T cells, was the source of total RNA. Study-level points and caveats: Reduced clonotype sharing with other individuals was observed in IBD patients relative to healthy twins, especially with disease activity.

The V call is TRBV16, the J call TRBJ2-2. Sequencing was performed on blood. This TCR was recovered from a human donor with ulcerative colitis or Crohn's disease, or a healthy co-twin of an affected twin (not recorded which). CDR3 in amino acids: CASSQSPTGELFF. Drawing the rest from reference TRBV16 and TRBJ2-2, the complete variable domain is GEEVAQTPKHLVRGEGQKAKLYCAPIKGHSYVFWYQQVLKNEFKFLISFQNENVFDETGMPKERFSAKCLPNSPCSLEIQATKLEDSAVYFCASSQSPTGELFFGEGSRLTVL.